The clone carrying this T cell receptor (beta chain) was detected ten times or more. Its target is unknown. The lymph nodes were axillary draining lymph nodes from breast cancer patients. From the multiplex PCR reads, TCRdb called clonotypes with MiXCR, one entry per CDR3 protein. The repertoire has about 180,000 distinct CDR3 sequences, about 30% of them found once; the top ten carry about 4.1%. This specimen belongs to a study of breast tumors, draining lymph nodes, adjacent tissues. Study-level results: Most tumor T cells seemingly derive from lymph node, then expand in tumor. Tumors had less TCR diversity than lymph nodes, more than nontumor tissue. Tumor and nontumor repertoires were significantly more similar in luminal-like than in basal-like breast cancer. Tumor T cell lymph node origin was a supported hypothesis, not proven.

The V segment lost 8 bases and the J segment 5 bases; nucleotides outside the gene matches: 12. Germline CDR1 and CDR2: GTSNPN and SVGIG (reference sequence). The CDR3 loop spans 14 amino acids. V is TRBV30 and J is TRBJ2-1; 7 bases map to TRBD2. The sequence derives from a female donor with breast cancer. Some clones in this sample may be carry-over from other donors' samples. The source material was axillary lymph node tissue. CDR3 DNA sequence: TGTGCCCGGAATAGTCAGCGGGGAAACAATGAGCAGTTCTTC. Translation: CARNSQRGNNEQFF. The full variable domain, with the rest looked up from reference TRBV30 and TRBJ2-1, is SQTIHQWPATLVQPVGSPLSLECTVEGTSNPNLYWYRQAAGRGLQLLFYSVGIGQISSEVPQNLSASRPQDRQFILSSKKLLLSDSGFYLCARNSQRGNNEQFFGPGTRLTVL.